The subject of this entry is one TCR beta chain. There is no known antigen for this receptor. Per-base quality was not reported, and no clone a single base away is much larger than it. This specimen comes from a study of beta chain features in type 1 diabetes (dated by TCRdb to the late 2010s). Regarding the study in general: Mean age, gender distribution, total cell number and subset yield were not different between patients and healthy donors. Across all samples, about 110 million sorted cells were examined, and cell number per subset correlated strongly with RNA yield. In the study, TCRB repertoires of sorted circulating CD4+ T cell subsets from recently diagnosed type 1 diabetes patients were compared with those of matched healthy donors. Regulatory and stem cell-like memory subsets were isolated from only 8 patients and 8 healthy donors, whereas naive and central memory subsets came from all 30 or so donors.

Broader findings and caveats from the paper: HLA sub-analyses involved small numbers of individuals, so any influence of HLA type on TCRB rearrangement remained unresolved. Patients with type 1 diabetes made fewer insertions and deleted more nucleotides at VDJ recombination sites, implying thymic rearrangement abnormalities. Naive, central memory and regulatory TCRB repertoires appeared more similar among patients than among healthy donors. PCR might favor shorter templates, but patient and control samples were amplified and corrected together, so any skew would affect both groups equally. Because cDNA rather than genomic DNA was sequenced, highly expressing activated cells could have been over-represented, although no difference in activation and CD3 levels was found between groups. In all four CD4+ subsets, TCRB CDR3 length was moderately but significantly shorter in type 1 diabetes patients.

The entire isolated RNA was reverse transcribed using the High Capacity cDNA Reverse Transcription Kit, and thus expressed TCRB transcripts were sequenced. Deep immunoSEQ sequencing was performed on naive, central memory and regulatory T cell samples, with an average of roughly 3.5 million total reads per sample. Sorted cells were lysed in RLT buffer, and RNA was extracted using DNase-treated RNeasy Micro or Mini kits according to cell number. Each cell subset was processed separately to prevent cross-contamination, with patient and healthy donor samples processed together. TCRB sequences were amplified from cDNA with the immunoSEQ multiplex PCR, producing 87-bp fragments spanning the CDR3 region. Sequencing of the amplicons was done on the Illumina HiSeq platform. For the original study's pipeline: Synthetic template baselines were used to correct PCR bias computationally, reads within Hamming distance 2 were collapsed, and singletons that could not be merged were discarded. Reads were aligned to IMGT to assign V, D and J genes, CDR3 length, and insertions or deletions at six rearrangement sites. Within each subset, clonotype counts were normalized to sorted cell number, and only after that were true diversity and Gini coefficients computed with the tcR R package. The overlap coefficient, calculated on TCRB nucleotide sequences, was used to measure repertoire sharing. As a proxy for the pre-selection repertoire, out-of-frame TCRB sequences from naive cells were analyzed. The table comes from immuneACCESS by way of TCRdb, which keeps in-frame sequences with V and J called. Part of the clones is missing from these tables; in studies checked, under half for an unresolved V gene and the rest for unknown reasons. The V and J calls and the clone size are those of that table, but D and trimming were determined from the DNA. Across this sample there are some 290,000 clones, with roughly 24% seen only once. Together, the top ten hold over 0.01% of the sample.

From cysteine to phenylalanine, the CDR3 is 14 amino acids long. Of the read, only the CDR3 DNA is kept; its 42 bases are in frame from base 1. The germline V and J ends show losses of 5 bases and 2 bases respectively, and no gene match explains 3 bases of the junction. CDR1 and CDR2 were assigned from the germline V gene as SGHRS and YFSETQ. Each donor gave one peripheral blood draw, averaging approximately 110 mL, which was collected into heparinised tubes. Naive, central memory, regulatory and stem cell-like memory CD4+ T cells were sorted on a BD FACSAria II using a panel including CD45RO, CCR7, CD25, CD127, CD95 and CD27. All sorted populations exceeded 95% purity. Right away, PBMCs were isolated by Lymphoprep density gradient centrifugation and were stained directly, with no culture step. To minimize batch effects, samples were stained and sorted in pairs, one healthy donor with one patient per experiment.

The source material was naive CD4+ T cells from blood. This specimen's cell subset or site label, interpreted: true naive CD4+ T cells. The chain couples TRBV5-1 to TRBJ2-5, and TRBD2 aligns with 10 junction nucleotides. The clonotype comes from a woman aged 25 to 39 with type 1 diabetes. The CDR3 region: CASRGLARQETQYF. The DNA sequence is given as TGCGCCAGCAGGGGACTAGCGAGACAAGAGACCCAGTACTTC.